One sample yielded the 23 T cell receptor beta chains listed below, sequenced in a study of glioma-infiltrating T cells. Amplification of TCR alpha and beta CDR3 regions from RNA used iRepertoire nested multiplex PCR. Via MiXCR, TCRdb re-called the multiplex PCR reads, giving one row per CDR3 protein. The sample holds around 180,000 distinct CDR3 sequences; 43% are singletons and the top ten take roughly 5.5%. Input material: glioma tissue, nonneoplastic brain tissue, or PBMCs (not recorded which). The receptors stem from a human donor with low-grade glioma or glioblastoma, undergoing nonglioma brain surgery, or in good health (not recorded which).

On this clonotype: At one boundary the junction diverges from the germline segment, which might be a read error. V usage is TRBV20-1 and J usage is TRBJ1-2; D gene unclear. The CDR3 spans 13 residues. Germline CDR1 reads DFQATT; CDR2 reads SNEGSKA (reference sequence). The CDR3 is CSARDGVNYVYTF. The CDR3 DNA follows: TGCAGTGCTAGGGACGGGGTGAACTATGTCTACACCTTC.

This clonotype has only a few counts. The chain uses TRBV6-1 and TRBJ2-7, with D perhaps assigned TRBD1 or TRBD2 (5 bases each). Trimming removed 5 bases at V and 2 bases at J, with 16 bases between. CDR1 and CDR2 from the germline V gene are MNHNS and SASEGT. The length of the CDR3 is 15 residues. The CDR3: CASSLYGASTYEQYF. In DNA form, the CDR3 reads TGTGCCAGCAGTCTTTACGGGGCGTCGACCTACGAGCAGTACTTC.

Only a few counts were recorded for this clonotype. Given a much more abundant clone one base away, this may be a read error. The CDR3 end shows no conserved phenylalanine or tryptophan, and so a read error is likely. The chain's CDR3 is CASSGNNRDGYTL. CDR3 bases: TGTGCCAGCAGTGGGAACAACAGGGACGGCTACACCTTA. The chain employs TRBV28 and TRBJ1-2, with TRBD1 as a possible D gene (6 bases). V was clipped by 5 bases and J by 8 bases, with 15 bases between them. The CDR3 loop spans 13 amino acids. CDR1 and CDR2 from the germline V gene are MDHEN and SYDVKM.

This chain uses TRBV12-3 or TRBV12-4 with TRBJ2-1; D ambiguous. The CDR3 covers 14 residues. The germline V and J ends were trimmed by 1 base and 8 bases, with 12 bases remaining between them. The DNA for the CDR3 is TGTGCCAGCAGTTTAGGGTCACATGTCGATGAGCAGTTCTTC. Protein: CASSLGSHVDEQFF.

This clonotype was observed at least ten times. The chain has TRBV2 and TRBJ2-3; D might be TRBD2 (5 bases). The CDR3 contains 15 residues. Germline CDR1 is SNHLY and CDR2 is FYNNEI. Trimming took 6 bases from V and 0 from J, leaving 13 bases between them. The CDR3 region is CASSERTHSTDTQYF. In DNA, the CDR3 is TGTGCCAGCAGCGAAAGGACTCACAGCACAGATACGCAGTATTTT.

A remark on this clonotype: A single base separates this from a much larger clone, so it may be a read error. The rearrangement links TRBV19 to TRBJ2-2; no reliable D call. This CDR3 spans 11 amino acids. V was trimmed by 3 bases and J by 8 bases, leaving 4 bases between them. Germline V gives CDR1 LNHDA, CDR2 SQIVND (reference sequence). For the CDR3, the DNA is TGTGCCAGTAGTATTCAAGGGGAGCTGTTTTTT. It is translated as CASSIQGELFF.

The chain combines TRBV7-3 with TRBJ2-7; a possible D gene is TRBD1 (6 bases). Germline assignment: CDR1 SGHTA and CDR2 FQGTGA. The CDR3 runs 15 residues. Deletions cut 2 bases from V and 5 bases from J, with 16 bases between. CDR3 nucleotides: TGTGCCAGCAGCTTAGGGGGCGCTGGGTTCAACGAGCAGTACTTC. As protein: CASSLGGAGFNEQYF. Full variable domain (missing parts from reference TRBV7-3 and TRBJ2-7): GAGVSQTPSNKVTEKGKYVELRCDPISGHTALYWYRQSLGQGPEFLIYFQGTGAADDSGLPNDRFFAVRPEGSVSTLKIQRTERGDSAVYLCASSLGGAGFNEQYFGPGTRLTVT.

This chain links TRBV28 with TRBJ2-7; 8 nucleotides agree with TRBD1. The J segment lost 9 bases and the V segment lost 5 bases, leaving 12 bases of the junction unmatched. The CDR3 has 14 amino acids. Germline CDR1 is MDHEN and CDR2 is SYDVKM. Here the CDR3 reads CASSQGTGGAAQYF. DNA of the CDR3: TGTGCCAGCAGTCAAGGGACAGGCGGCGCCGCGCAGTACTTC. Filled out from reference TRBV28 and TRBJ2-7, the complete variable domain reads DVKVTQSSRYLVKRTGEKVFLECVQDMDHENMFWYRQDPGLGLRLIYFSYDVKMKEKGDIPEGYSVSREKKERFSLILESASTNQTSMYLCASSQGTGGAAQYFGPGTRLTVT.

This clonotype came up a few times. The rearrangement joins TRBV10-3 to TRBJ2-3; D may be TRBD2 (5 bases). CDR1 and CDR2 from the germline V gene are ENHRY and SYGVKD. V was cut by 4 bases and J by 0 bases, with 17 bases left in between. The CDR3 runs to 17 residues. This CDR3 is CAISGPPPAASTDTQYF. For the CDR3, the DNA is TGTGCCATCAGTGGTCCCCCCCCAGCGGCCAGCACAGATACGCAGTATTTT.

This clonotype appeared a single time. The chain recombines TRBV6-1 with TRBJ2-2; TRBD1 matches at 7 bases. J gave up 5 bases and V 6 bases, and 6 bases lay outside the gene matches. Germline loops: CDR1 MNHNS, CDR2 SASEGT. The CDR3 length is 14 residues. This CDR3 is CASSGQEKTGELFF. The DNA of the CDR3 is TGTGCCAGCAGCGGACAGGAGAAAACCGGGGAGCTGTTTTTT.

To note about this clonotype: A read error may be the cause here, since a much bigger clone is one base away. This chain connects TRBV14 to TRBJ2-3; perhaps TRBD1 as D (5 bases). There are 15 residues in the CDR3. Germline CDR1 reads SGHDN; CDR2 reads FVKESK. The chain's CDR3 is CARSQGVGNTDTQYF. The DNA for the CDR3 is TGTGCCAGAAGCCAAGGGGTTGGCAACACAGATACGCAGTATTTT.

Comments on this clonotype: A much larger clone lies a single base off, so this may be a read error. The rearrangement joins TRBV6-2 or TRBV6-3 to TRBJ2-2; 10 positions match TRBD2. This CDR3 has 18 residues. Germline trimming cut 2 bases from V and 5 bases from J; bases unmatched to any gene: 11. Germline V gives CDR1 MNHEY, CDR2 SVGEGT. CDR3 bases: TGTGCCAGCAGTTACGGCGTAATAGCGGGAGGATGGACCGGGGAGCTGTTTTTT. This translates into CASSYGVIAGGWTGELFF.

The rearrangement uses TRBV29-1 and TRBJ1-3; D is unresolved. Trimming cost V 5 bases and J 1 base, with 12 bases left between them. The CDR3 sequence is 14 residues long. CDR1 and CDR2 (germline): SQVTM, ANQGSEA. Here the CDR3 DNA reads TGCAGCGTTAGCCGAGAGGTATCTGGAAACACCATATATTTT. It codes for CSVSREVSGNTIYF.

On this clonotype: One end of the junction varies from germline; a read error may be responsible. The chain uses TRBV20-1 and TRBJ2-5; no firm D call. The CDR3 is 11 amino acids. In germline, CDR1 is DFQATT, CDR2 SNEGSKA (reference sequence). The CDR3 nucleotides are TGCATTGCTCACAGAGAAGATACCCAGTACTTC. Translating gives CIAHREDTQYF.

This clonotype appeared a few times. The chain couples TRBV28 to TRBJ2-7; 7 bases are shared with TRBD2. The CDR3 loop spans 13 amino acids. Germline V gene data show CDR1 as MDHEN and CDR2 as SYDVKM. V dropped 3 bases and J dropped 4; count of bases not matched to a gene: 3. CDR3 sequence (DNA): TGTGCCAGCAGTTTGGTCGGGGGGTACGAGCAGTACTTC. Residues: CASSLVGGYEQYF.

As for this clonotype: A much larger clonotype is one base distant, so this may be a read error. CDR3 residues: CARSQGQGAYEQYF. The CDR3 nucleotides read TGCGCCAGAAGCCAAGGACAGGGAGCCTACGAGCAGTACTTC. The chain combines TRBV4-1 with TRBJ2-7; 8 nucleotides line up with TRBD1. The CDR3 is 14 residues long. Germline lookup yields CDR1 MGHRA and CDR2 YSYEKL.

The rearrangement uses TRBV27 and TRBJ2-2, with D possibly TRBD2 on 5 matching bases. This CDR3 has 15 residues. V lost 4 bases and J lost 5, with 14 bases in between. Germline V gives CDR1 MNHEY, CDR2 SMNVEV (reference sequence). The CDR3 DNA is TGTGCCAGCAGTTACCCTGGACTTAATACCGGGGAGCTGTTTTTT. Its translation is CASSYPGLNTGELFF.

Points on this clonotype: One end of the junction is discordant with germline, which a read error may explain. This rearrangement joins TRBV10-2 to TRBJ1-2, with no clear D. The CDR3 is 14 amino acids. Germline CDR1 and CDR2: WSHSY and SAAADI. The DNA for the CDR3 is TGTGCCACCAGTGAACCGACAATTAACTATGGCTACACCTTC. Amino acids: CATSEPTINYGYTF.

Comment on this clonotype: An end of the junction differs from the germline gene, which may be a read error. This chain joins TRBV6-1 and TRBJ2-1; the match to TRBD2 covers 11 bases. Germline V CDR1 and CDR2: MNHNS, SASEGT. CDR3 length: 14 amino acids. As DNA, the CDR3 is TGTGCCAGAAGTGAGGTAGCGGGAGGGCATAAGCAGTTCTTC. This codes for CARSEVAGGHKQFF.

About this clonotype itself: A read error may explain this, as a much larger clone is one base away. The chain combines TRBV20-1 with TRBJ2-7, with D possibly being TRBD1 or TRBD2 (5 bases each). This CDR3 region has 13 residues. In germline, CDR1 is DFQATT, CDR2 SNEGSKA (reference sequence). The CDR3 region is CSASGALPYEKYF. DNA for the CDR3: TGCAGTGCTAGCGGGGCACTTCCCTACGAGAAGTACTTC.

Remarks on this clonotype: Possible read error: a much larger clone is one base away. The chain links TRBV29-1 to TRBJ2-1, with no clear D. Germline CDR1 SQVTM, CDR2 ANQGSEA. There are 11 residues in the CDR3. The CDR3 nucleotides are TGCAGCGTTGTTGTTGCCAATGAGCAGTTATTC. It yields the protein CSVVVANEQLF.

There are a few counts of this clonotype. The chain joins TRBV2 to TRBJ1-1; possible D gene TRBD1, 5 bases. V was shortened by 6 bases and J by 1 base, with 12 bases between the two germline ends. The CDR3 contains 14 residues. Germline CDR1 reads SNHLY; CDR2 reads FYNNEI. The CDR3 is CASRGGGANTEAFF. For the CDR3, the DNA is TGTGCCAGCAGGGGGGGAGGGGCGAACACTGAAGCTTTCTTT.

There are many counts of this clonotype. V gene TRBV20-1 combines with J gene TRBJ2-3, with 10 bases lining up with TRBD1. V was pared by 3 bases and J by 2 bases, with 5 bases of the junction left unmatched. CDR1 and CDR2 (germline): DFQATT, SNEGSKA (reference sequence). This CDR3 comprises 15 residues. Here the CDR3 reads CSARRDRGTTDTQYF. The CDR3 DNA follows: TGCAGTGCTAGGAGGGACAGGGGAACCACAGATACGCAGTATTTT.